This TCR beta chain is from a study of vaccination effects on CD4 cells after COVID-19. A word on this clone: What it binds is not known.

Trimming cost V 4 bases and J 0 bases, with 10 bases left between them. The CDR3 spans 15 residues. CDR1 is SGHRS, CDR2 YFSETQ, per germline. Libraries were prepared by immunoSEQ multiplex PCR; TCRdb keeps only in-frame clonotypes and omits some of them. This table has 80,000 to 95,000 clones, roughly 73% appearing once. Using viral peptide pools, the ViraFEST assay grew out antigen-specific CD4+ T cells prior to sequencing. Following a roughly 9-day culture, CD4+ T cells were purified. The participants, recipients of two vaccine doses, got either BNT162b2 or mRNA-1273. Vaccine recipients had no previous SARS-CoV-2 infection; their nucleocapsid antibodies were negative. After about 2 million PBMC were placed in each well, they were cultured with approximately 9.4 IU/ml IL-2 and approximately 10 ug/ml peptides. IL-2 medium took the place of half the medium on both days 3 and 7.

This TCR was recovered from a human donor who received a COVID-19 vaccine. The chain joins TRBV5-1 to TRBJ1-4; D unclear. Sequencing used CD4+ T cells from PBMCs cultured with HCoV-OC43 spike peptides, obtained after COVID-19 vaccination. Subset denoted: HCoV-OC43 spike overlapping peptide pool stimulation. The DNA for the CDR3 is TGCGCCAGCAGCCCTCAGGATTCAACTAATGAAAAACTGTTTTTT. Translating it yields CASSPQDSTNEKLFF.